This T cell receptor (beta chain) was profiled in a study of cytomegalovirus exposure and HLA in healthy donors. Study results and caveats: In a later analysis, the majority of CMV-associated beta chains seemingly showed HLA restriction.

This clone was recorded once. What it recognizes is unknown. V lost 5 bases and J lost 1, with 8 bases in between. The V gene's germline CDR1 is MNHNY and CDR2 SVGAGI (reference sequence). The CDR3 extends over 13 amino acids. The PCR was carried out with 60 Vbeta primers and 13 Jbeta primers. Clones were read by immunoSEQ multiplex PCR, and TCRdb kept only the in-frame ones, dropping some. In the table there are roughly 130,000 clones, roughly 80% of which are singletons. The TCR sequence derives from a man aged 35-49 years in good health and CMV-seronegative. Sequenced material: PBMCs. This chain uses TRBV6-6 with TRBJ1-1; tentatively, D is TRBD1 (5 bases). The CDR3 here is CASSLQGNTEAFF. CDR3 bases: TGTGCCAGCAGTCTTCAGGGGAACACTGAAGCTTTCTTT.